This T cell receptor (beta chain) derives from a study of T cells after yellow fever vaccination (dated by TCRdb to about 2019). About the study as a whole: The SMART-Seq v4 Ultra Low Input RNA kit was used to prepare libraries from fractions with low cell numbers. To follow T-cell clones before and after primary and booster YFV17D yellow fever vaccination, bulk TCR alpha and beta repertoires were sequenced over time. The cohort comprised two healthy male donors, one aged 18 to 30 and one aged 30 to 40 years. Blood was drawn at multiple timepoints before and after primary and secondary immunization, with bulk PBMC replicates and cell subsets isolated.

What the treatment or condition label conveys for this sample: live attenuated yellow fever vaccine strain. A standard Ficoll-Paque protocol was used to isolate PBMCs from peripheral blood. Dynabeads CD4 and CD8 positive selection kits were used to isolate the CD4 and CD8 T-cell fractions. TriZol was used to extract RNA from bulk PBMCs, CD4 and CD8 fractions, and dextramer-positive and dextramer-negative fractions. From the germline V gene, CDR1 is KGHSH and CDR2 is LQKENI. V is clipped by 6 bases and J by 6 bases, and the sequence between their germline boundaries is 15 bases long. From cysteine to phenylalanine, the CDR3 is 15 amino acids long. The sequence is cut down to CDR3 DNA, 45 bases in frame from base 1. Summary of the overall study and its limitations: A small share of clonotypes occurred in both CD4 and CD8 compartments, likely arising from convergent recombination. Because only a couple of donors were included in the study, the extent to which the findings can be generalized is limited. Most clones expanded after primary vaccination were re-detected after the booster (approximately 95% of CD4 and around 88% of CD8), suggesting broad memory maintenance. Compared with the primary T-cell response, the secondary T-cell response was weaker but faster, peaking on day 5 rather than day 15. Computational filtering was needed because FACS-sorted repertoires could contain abundant contaminating clonotypes from the bulk population.

TCR cDNA was made using 5'RACE template switching, a step that added a universal primer site and unique molecular identifiers. Priming of cDNA synthesis was performed from both the TCR alpha and TCR beta constant segments. Two PCR steps were used to amplify libraries, with sample barcodes and sequencing adapters being added in the second step. Sequencing of libraries was performed on Illumina HiSeq 2500 (2x100 bp) or NovaSeq (2x150 bp). In the source study's methods: Demultiplexing of reads and collapsing into UMI consensus sequences were performed with MIGEC, and V(D)J alignment was carried out with MiXCR. Vaccine-responding clonotypes were identified with edgeR using replicate PBMC samples, with FDR below 0.01 and a log2 fold change above 5 up to day 15 being required. CD4 or CD8 identity was assigned to each bulk clonotype according to whether the clonotype was present at higher abundance in the sequenced CD4 repertoire or the sequenced CD8 repertoire. Using fastp at Q25 and MiXCR, TCRdb reprocessed the public reads and kept productive beta chains. Rows with one shared CDR3 protein collapse into an entry with the most common genes and DNA. Clone size and V and J calls follow TCRdb, not the original study. The sample table lists around 65,000 distinct CDR3 sequences, around 5% of them with a count of one. The ten largest account for roughly 2.3% of the sample.

In this sample, this clonotype turned up many times. The specificity of this receptor is unknown. Base qualities are not at hand, and no much larger clone is one base apart. The receptor comes from a man between 18 and 35 years old who received the YFV17D yellow fever vaccine. The chain is encoded by TRBV18 joined to TRBJ1-6, with the D gene not confidently named. The material was CD4+ T cells sorted from PBMCs, obtained approximately 15 days after the first yellow fever vaccination. The CDR3 reads CASSLGQLPNSPLHF. The nucleotide sequence is given as TGTGCCAGCTCCCTGGGCCAGCTTCCTAATTCACCCCTCCACTTT.